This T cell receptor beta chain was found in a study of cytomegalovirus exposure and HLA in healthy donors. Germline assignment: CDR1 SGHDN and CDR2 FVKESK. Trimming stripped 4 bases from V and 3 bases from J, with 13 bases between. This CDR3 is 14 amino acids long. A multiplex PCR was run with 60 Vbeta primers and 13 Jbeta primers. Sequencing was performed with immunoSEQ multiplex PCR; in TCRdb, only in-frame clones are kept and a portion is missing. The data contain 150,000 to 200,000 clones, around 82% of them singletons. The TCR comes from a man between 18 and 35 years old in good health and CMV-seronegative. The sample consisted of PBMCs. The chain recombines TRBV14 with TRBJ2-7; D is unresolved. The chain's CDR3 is CASSPLERGYEQYF. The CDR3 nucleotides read TGTGCCAGCAGCCCGCTGGAAAGAGGCTACGAGCAGTACTTC.